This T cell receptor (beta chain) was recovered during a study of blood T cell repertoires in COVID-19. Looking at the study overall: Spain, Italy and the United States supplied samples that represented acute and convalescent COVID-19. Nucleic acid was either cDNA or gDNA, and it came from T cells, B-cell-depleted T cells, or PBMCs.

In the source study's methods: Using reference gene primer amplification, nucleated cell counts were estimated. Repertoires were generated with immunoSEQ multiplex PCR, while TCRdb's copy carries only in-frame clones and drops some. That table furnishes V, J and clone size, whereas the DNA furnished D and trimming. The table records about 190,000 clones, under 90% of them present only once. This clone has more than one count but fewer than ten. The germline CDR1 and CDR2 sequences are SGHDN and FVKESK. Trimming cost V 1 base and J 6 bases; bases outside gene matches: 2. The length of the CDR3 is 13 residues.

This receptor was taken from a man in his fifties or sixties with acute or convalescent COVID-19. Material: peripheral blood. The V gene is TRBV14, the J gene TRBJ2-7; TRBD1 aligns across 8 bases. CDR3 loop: CASSQVTGGEQYF. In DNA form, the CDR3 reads TGTGCCAGCAGCCAAGTAACAGGGGGCGAGCAGTACTTC.